The source of this T cell receptor (beta chain) is a study of shared clonotypes between healthy human individuals. Whole-study context: Each donor's CD4 naive and CD4 memory cells filled three plates apiece, CD8 naive two, and CD8 memory one. Study outcomes and limitations: The authors sampled blood alone, and tissue repertoires likely differ.

The CDR3 contains 16 residues. Worth noting for this clone: Its cognate antigen is unknown.

The naive CD8 subset, CD45RO-negative cells positively selected for CCR7, excluded terminally differentiated effector memory CD45RA+ cells. TCRdb keeps only in-frame clones here, not all; method: immunoSEQ multiplex PCR. The table shows about 2 million clones, with less than 95% occurring only once. The sample was naive CD8+ T cells sorted from blood. The source is a man younger than 35 in good health. The rearrangement uses TRBV21-1 and TRBJ2-3. TRBV21-1 is an annotated pseudogene. The CDR3 DNA sequence: TGTGCCAGCAGCAGGATACCGGGACCCCCAAGGGATACGCAGTATTTT. Protein: CASSRIPGPPRDTQYF.